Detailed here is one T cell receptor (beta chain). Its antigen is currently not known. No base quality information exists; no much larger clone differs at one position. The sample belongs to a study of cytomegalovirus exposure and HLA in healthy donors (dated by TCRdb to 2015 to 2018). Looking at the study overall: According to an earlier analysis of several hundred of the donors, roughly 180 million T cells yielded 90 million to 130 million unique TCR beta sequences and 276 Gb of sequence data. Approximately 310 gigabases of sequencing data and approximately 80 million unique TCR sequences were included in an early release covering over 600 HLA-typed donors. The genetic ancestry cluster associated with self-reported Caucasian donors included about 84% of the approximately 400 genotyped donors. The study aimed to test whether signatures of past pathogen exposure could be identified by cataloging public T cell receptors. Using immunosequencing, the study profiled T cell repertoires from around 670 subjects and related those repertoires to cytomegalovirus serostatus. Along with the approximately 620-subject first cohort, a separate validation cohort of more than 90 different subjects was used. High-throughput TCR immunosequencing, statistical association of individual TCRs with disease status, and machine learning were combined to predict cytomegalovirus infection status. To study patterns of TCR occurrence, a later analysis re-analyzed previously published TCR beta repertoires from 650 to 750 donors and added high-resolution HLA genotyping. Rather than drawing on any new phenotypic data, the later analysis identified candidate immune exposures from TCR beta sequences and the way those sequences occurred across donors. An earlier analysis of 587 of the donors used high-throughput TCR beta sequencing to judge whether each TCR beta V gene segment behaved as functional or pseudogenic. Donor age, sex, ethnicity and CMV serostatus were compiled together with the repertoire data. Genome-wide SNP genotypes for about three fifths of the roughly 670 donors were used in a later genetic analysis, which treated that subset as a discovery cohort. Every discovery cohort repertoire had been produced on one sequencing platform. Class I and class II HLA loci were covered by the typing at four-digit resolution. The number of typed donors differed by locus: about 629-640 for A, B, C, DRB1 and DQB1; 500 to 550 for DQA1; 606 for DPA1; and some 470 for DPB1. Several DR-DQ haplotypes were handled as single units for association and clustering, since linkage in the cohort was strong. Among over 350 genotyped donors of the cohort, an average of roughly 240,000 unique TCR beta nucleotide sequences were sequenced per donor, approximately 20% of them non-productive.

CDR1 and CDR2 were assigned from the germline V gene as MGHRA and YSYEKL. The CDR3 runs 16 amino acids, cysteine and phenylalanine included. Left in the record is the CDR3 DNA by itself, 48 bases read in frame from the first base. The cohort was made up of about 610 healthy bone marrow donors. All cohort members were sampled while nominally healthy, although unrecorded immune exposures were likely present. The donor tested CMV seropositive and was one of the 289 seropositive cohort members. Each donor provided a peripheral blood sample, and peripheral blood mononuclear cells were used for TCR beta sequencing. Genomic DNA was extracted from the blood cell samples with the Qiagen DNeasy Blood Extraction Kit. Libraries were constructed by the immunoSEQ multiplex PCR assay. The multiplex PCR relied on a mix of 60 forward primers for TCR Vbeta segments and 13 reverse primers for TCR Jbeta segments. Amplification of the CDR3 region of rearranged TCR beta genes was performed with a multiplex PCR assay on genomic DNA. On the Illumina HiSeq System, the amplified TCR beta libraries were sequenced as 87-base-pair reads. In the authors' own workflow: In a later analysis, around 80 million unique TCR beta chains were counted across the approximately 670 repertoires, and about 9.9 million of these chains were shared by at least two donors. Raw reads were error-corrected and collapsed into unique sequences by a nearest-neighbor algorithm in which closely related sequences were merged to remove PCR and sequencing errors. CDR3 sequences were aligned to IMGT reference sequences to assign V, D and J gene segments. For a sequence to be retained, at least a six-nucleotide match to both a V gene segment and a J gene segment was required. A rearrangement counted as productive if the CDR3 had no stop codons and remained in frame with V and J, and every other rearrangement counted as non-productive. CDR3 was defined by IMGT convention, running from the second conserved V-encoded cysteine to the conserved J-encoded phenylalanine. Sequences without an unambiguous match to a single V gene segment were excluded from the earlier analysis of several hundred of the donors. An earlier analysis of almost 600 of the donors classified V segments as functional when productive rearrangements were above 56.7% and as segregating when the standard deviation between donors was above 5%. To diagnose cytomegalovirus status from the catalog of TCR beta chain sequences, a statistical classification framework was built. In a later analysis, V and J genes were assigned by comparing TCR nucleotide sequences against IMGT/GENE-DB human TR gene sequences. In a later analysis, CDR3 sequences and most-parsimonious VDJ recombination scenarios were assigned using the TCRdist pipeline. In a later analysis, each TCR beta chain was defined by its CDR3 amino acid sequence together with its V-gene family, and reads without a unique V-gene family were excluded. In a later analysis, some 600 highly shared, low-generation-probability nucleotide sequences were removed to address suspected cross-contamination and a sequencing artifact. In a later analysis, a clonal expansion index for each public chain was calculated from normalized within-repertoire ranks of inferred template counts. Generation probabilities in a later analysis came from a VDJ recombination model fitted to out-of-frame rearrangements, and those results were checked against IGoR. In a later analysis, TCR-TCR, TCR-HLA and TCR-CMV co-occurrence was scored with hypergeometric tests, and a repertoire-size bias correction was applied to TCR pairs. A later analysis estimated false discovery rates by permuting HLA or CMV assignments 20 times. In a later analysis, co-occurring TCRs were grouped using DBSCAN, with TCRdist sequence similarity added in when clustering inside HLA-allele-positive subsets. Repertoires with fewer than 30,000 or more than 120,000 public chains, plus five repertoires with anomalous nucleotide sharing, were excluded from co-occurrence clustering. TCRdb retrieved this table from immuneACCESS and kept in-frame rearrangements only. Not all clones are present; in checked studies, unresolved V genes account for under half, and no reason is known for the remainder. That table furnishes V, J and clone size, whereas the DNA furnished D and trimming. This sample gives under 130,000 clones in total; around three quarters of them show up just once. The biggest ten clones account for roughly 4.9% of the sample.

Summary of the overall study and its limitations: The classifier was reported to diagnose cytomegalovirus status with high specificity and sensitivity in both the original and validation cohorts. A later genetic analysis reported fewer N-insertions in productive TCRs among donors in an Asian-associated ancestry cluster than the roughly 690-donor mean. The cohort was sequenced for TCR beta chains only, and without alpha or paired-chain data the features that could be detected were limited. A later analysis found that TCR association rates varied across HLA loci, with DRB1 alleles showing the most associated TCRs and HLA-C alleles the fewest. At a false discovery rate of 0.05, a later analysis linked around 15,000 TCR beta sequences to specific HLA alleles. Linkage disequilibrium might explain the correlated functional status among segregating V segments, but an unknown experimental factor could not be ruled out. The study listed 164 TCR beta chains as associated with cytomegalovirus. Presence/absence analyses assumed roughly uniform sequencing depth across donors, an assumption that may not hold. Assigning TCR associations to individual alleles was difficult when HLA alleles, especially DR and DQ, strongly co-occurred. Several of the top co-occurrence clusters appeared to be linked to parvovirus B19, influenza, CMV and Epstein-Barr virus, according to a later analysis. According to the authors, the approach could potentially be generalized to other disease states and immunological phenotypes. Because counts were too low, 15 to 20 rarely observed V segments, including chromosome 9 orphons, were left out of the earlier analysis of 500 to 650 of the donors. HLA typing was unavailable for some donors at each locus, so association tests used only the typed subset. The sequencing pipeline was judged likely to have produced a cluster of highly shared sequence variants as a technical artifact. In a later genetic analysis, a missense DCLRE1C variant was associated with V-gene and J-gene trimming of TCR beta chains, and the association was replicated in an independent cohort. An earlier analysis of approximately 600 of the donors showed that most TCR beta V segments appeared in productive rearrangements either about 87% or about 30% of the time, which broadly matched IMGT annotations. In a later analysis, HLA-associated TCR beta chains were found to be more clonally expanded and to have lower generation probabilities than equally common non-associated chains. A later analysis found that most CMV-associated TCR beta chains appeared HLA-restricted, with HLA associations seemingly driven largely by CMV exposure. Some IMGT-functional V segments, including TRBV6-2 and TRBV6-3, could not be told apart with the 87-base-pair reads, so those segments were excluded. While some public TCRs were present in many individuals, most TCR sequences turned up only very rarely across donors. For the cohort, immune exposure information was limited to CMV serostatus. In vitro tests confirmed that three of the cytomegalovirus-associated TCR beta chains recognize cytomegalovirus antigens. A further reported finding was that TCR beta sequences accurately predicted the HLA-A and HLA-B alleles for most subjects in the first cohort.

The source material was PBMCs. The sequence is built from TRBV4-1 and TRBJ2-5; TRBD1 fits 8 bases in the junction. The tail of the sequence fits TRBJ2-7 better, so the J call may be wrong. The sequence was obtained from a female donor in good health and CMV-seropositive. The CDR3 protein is CASSQRPDRVGYEQYF. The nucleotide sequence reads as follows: TGCGCCAGCAGCCAGCGGCCGGACAGGGTGGGCTACGAGCAGTACTTC.